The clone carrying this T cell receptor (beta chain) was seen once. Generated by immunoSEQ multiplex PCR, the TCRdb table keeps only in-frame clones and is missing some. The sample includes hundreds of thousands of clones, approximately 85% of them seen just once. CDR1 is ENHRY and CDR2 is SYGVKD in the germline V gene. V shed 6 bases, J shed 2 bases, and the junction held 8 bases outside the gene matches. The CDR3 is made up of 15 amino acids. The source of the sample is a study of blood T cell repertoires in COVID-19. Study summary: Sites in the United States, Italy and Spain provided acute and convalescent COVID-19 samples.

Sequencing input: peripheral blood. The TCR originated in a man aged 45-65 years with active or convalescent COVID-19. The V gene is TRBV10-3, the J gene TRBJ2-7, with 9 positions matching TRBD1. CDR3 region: CAISGGGTGTYEQYF. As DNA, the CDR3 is TGTGCCATCAGCGGCGGAGGGACAGGGACCTACGAGCAGTACTTC.